This TCR beta chain originates from a study of blood T cell repertoires in COVID-19. Study background: The United States, Italy and Spain provided the acute and convalescent COVID-19 samples.

The study counted Cohort 3 donors as recovered given two negative PCRs, clearance, or symptom resolution. Only in-frame clones appear in the TCRdb table, and some are missing; sequencing was by immunoSEQ multiplex PCR. The sample gives about 440,000 clones, roughly 88% of which show up once; 0.6% is in the top ten. Trimming took 10 bases from V and 7 from J, leaving 19 bases between them. The CDR3 totals 13 residues. Germline V gene sequence: CDR1 ENHRY, CDR2 SYGVKD. The receptor's source is a man younger than 35 who had recovered from COVID-19. This rearrangement joins TRBV10-3 to TRBJ1-2, with D possibly being TRBD1 (6 bases). Sequences were obtained from PBMCs or T cells enriched from blood (not recorded which). This CDR3 is CATKGEGAGGYTF. The CDR3 DNA follows: TGTGCCACAAAGGGGGAAGGGGCTGGTGGCTACACCTTC.